This TCR beta chain originates from a study of blood T cells in healthy people across ages. Findings and limits, study-wide: Long-lived and aged donors differed, with more naive CD4+ cells and higher diversity in the long-lived.

About this clonotype itself: Its specificity is not known.

A second PCR of 7 to 11 cycles used a sample-barcoded 5' primer and a J-beta primer mix. Tags on each cDNA molecule came from a template-switch adaptor with 12 random nucleotides. CDR3-containing paired-end reads numbering at least 2.5 million came from each sample. One entry per CDR3 protein, called by TCRdb with MiXCR from the 5' RACE reads. The table includes approximately 690,000 distinct CDR3 sequences, roughly 43% detected once. The CDR3 extends over 13 amino acids. V was pared by 1 base and J by 6 bases, with 12 bases between. CDR1 and CDR2 (germline): GTSNPN, SVGIG (reference sequence). The origin of this receptor is a man aged 80 or over in good health. This chain joins TRBV30 and TRBJ1-2, with D maybe TRBD1 (5 bases). Sample: blood. The CDR3 is CAWSGGRGDGYTF. Written as DNA, the CDR3 is TGTGCCTGGAGTGGGGGACGTGGGGATGGCTACACCTTC.